Presented here are 9 T cell receptor beta chains from one specimen sequenced in a study of regulatory T cells in long-lasting Graves disease. Time point noted: persistent/refractory GD, antithyroid drugs over 5 years with positive TRAb. Preparation of the TCR library used RNA extracted from PBMCs. Building of the TCR beta libraries involved iRepertoire HTBI primers and Arm-PCR of CDR3 regions. TCRdb reprocessed the multiplex PCR reads with MiXCR, giving one entry per CDR3 protein. The table has a few hundred thousand distinct CDR3 sequences, roughly a fifth seen once. The sample was peripheral blood mononuclear cells (PBMCs), taken when the disease was refractory, from a patient treated with antithyroid drugs. These receptors came from a female donor with Graves disease.

This clonotype was counted many times. The chain is built from TRBV6-1 and TRBJ1-5; 8 bases match TRBD1. Per germline, CDR1 MNHNS and CDR2 SASEGT. CDR3 size: 13 residues. The junction had 8 bases not matched to a gene; V was cut back by 10 bases and J by 6 bases. The DNA of the CDR3 is TGTGCCACCCAACAGGGGACAGGTCAGCCCCAGCATTTT. Its translation: CATQQGTGQPQHF.

This clonotype was counted only a few times. The rearrangement links TRBV28 to TRBJ1-3; D is undetermined. Trimming left V 5 bases short and J 0 bases short, with 11 bases between. CDR1 and CDR2 from the germline V gene are MDHEN and SYDVKM. The CDR3 is 15 residues long. The CDR3 DNA sequence: TGTGCCAGCAGTCCCTGGATTTTCTCTGGAAACACCATATATTTT. The encoded protein is CASSPWIFSGNTIYF.

This clonotype was seen ten or more times. The chain couples TRBV13 to TRBJ1-5; 8 positions match TRBD1. Trimming took 10 bases from V and 0 from J; bases not matched to a gene: 2. The CDR3 extends over 13 amino acids. Germline V gene sequence: CDR1 PRHDT, CDR2 FYEKMQ (reference sequence). CDR3: CATGQGSNQPQHF. CDR3 coding DNA: TGTGCCACAGGACAGGGTAGCAATCAGCCCCAGCATTTT.

This clonotype turned up a few times. V is TRBV18 and J is TRBJ1-1; TRBD1 agrees at 10 bases. The CDR3 runs to 14 residues. The germline V gene has CDR1 KGHSH and CDR2 LQKENI. V gave up 6 bases and J gave up 3 bases; unmatched junction bases: 4. CDR3 amino acids: CASSPGTGDTEAFF. The CDR3 DNA reads TGTGCCAGCTCCCCCGGGACAGGGGACACTGAAGCTTTCTTT.

This clonotype was seen more than once but under ten times. The chain links TRBV7-3 to TRBJ2-2, with D maybe TRBD1 (5 bases). This CDR3 has 15 residues. The V end was cut by 5 bases, the J end by 0 bases, with 10 bases between. Germline CDR1 SGHTA, CDR2 FQGTGA. The CDR3 nucleotides are TGTGCCAGCAGCCCCCAGGGTTCGAACACCGGGGAGCTGTTTTTT. This sequence encodes CASSPQGSNTGELFF. Combining the CDR3 with reference TRBV7-3 and TRBJ2-2 gives the whole variable domain GAGVSQTPSNKVTEKGKYVELRCDPISGHTALYWYRQSLGQGPEFLIYFQGTGAADDSGLPNDRFFAVRPEGSVSTLKIQRTERGDSAVYLCASSPQGSNTGELFFGEGSRLTVL.

This clonotype was counted at least ten times. The chain recombines TRBV20-1 with TRBJ2-5; D is perhaps TRBD2 (5 bases). CDR3 length equals 12 residues. CDR1 and CDR2 from the germline V gene are DFQATT and SNEGSKA (reference sequence). The germline V and J ends were trimmed by 4 bases and 2 bases, with 8 bases remaining between them. CDR3 in DNA: TGCAGTGCTATCGGACTGCAAGAGACCCAGTACTTC. Its protein is CSAIGLQETQYF.

This chain joins TRBV7-9 and TRBJ2-7; TRBD2 is a possible D gene (5 bases). The CDR3 runs 12 residues. Germline values: CDR1 SEHNR, CDR2 FQNEAQ (reference sequence). V was shortened by 8 bases and J by 3 bases, with 11 bases between the two germline ends. The CDR3 nucleotides are TGTGCCAGCGCTCAAGGAGGCTACGAGCAGTACTTC. Translation: CASAQGGYEQYF.

Notes on this clonotype: Germline is not matched at one junction end, which may reflect a read error. This sequence joins TRBV4-1 and TRBJ2-2, with TRBD2 matching 10 bases. Germline-derived CDR1 and CDR2 are MGHRA and YSYEKL. The CDR3 is 17 residues long. CDR3 in DNA: TGCGCCAGCAGACAAGGGCTAGCGGGAGTTCTCACCGGGGAGCTGTTTTTT. Translation gives CASRQGLAGVLTGELFF.

The chain is built from TRBV10-1 and TRBJ2-7; 9 positions match TRBD1. The germline V gene encodes CDR1 WNHNN and CDR2 SYGVQD (reference sequence). Trimming took 2 bases from V and 5 from J; bases not matched to a gene: 10. The CDR3 has 16 amino acids. CDR3 loop: CASSEVSGTGFNEQYF. The DNA of the CDR3 is TGCGCCAGCAGTGAGGTTTCCGGGACAGGGTTCAACGAGCAGTACTTC.